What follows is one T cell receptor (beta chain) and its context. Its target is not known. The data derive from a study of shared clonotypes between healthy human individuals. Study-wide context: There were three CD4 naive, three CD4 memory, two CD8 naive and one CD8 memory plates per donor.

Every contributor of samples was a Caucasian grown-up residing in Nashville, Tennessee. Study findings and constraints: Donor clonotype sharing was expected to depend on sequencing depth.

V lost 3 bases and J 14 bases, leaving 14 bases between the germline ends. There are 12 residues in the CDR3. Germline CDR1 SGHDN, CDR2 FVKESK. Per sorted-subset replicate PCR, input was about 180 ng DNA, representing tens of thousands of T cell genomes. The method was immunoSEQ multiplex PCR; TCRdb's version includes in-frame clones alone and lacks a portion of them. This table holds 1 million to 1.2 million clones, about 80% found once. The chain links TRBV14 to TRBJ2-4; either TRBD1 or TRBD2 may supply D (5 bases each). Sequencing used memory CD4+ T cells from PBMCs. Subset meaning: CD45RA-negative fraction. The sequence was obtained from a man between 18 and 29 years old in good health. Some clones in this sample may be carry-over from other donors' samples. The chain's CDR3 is CASSHVRGKKYF. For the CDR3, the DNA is TGTGCCAGCAGCCACGTACGGGGCAAAAAGTACTTC.